The 9 T cell receptor beta chains below all came from one sample that was sequenced in a study of long-term antiretroviral therapy in people with HIV. Samples were assayed with immunoSEQ v3.0 at survey level. Libraries were prepared by immunoSEQ multiplex PCR; TCRdb keeps only in-frame clonotypes and omits some of them. The profile shows over 25,000 clones, approximately 93% of them singletons. The source was unsorted PBMCs, collected 6.2 years after starting antiretroviral therapy. The receptor set was obtained from a man aged 35 to 55 with HIV.

The chain uses TRBV5-5 and TRBJ2-7; D call uncertain. V lost 2 bases, J lost 0 bases, and 6 bases lay in between. In germline, CDR1 is SGHKS, CDR2 YYEKEE (reference sequence). This CDR3 is built from 13 residues. CDR3 nucleotides: TGTGCCAGCAGCTTCGGTTACTCCTACGAGCAGTACTTC. Amino acid sequence: CASSFGYSYEQYF. Variable domain in full (rest from reference TRBV5-5 and TRBJ2-7): DAGVTQSPTHLIKTRGQQVTLRCSPISGHKSVSWYQQVLGQGPQFIFQYYEKEERGRGNFPDRFSARQFPNYSSELNVNALLLGDSALYLCASSFGYSYEQYFGPGTRLTVT.

V and J are TRBV29-1 and TRBJ2-5; D gene ambiguous. The CDR3 spans 13 residues. Germline V gene data show CDR1 as SQVTM and CDR2 as ANQGSEA. V was trimmed by 0 bases and J by 11 bases, leaving 16 bases between them. This CDR3 reads CSVEESTAGEQYF. CDR3 DNA: TGCAGCGTTGAAGAATCGACGGCTGGTGAGCAGTACTTC.

This chain connects TRBV5-6 to TRBJ2-1; TRBD2 is a possible D gene (5 bases). This CDR3 spans 13 amino acids. Germline lookup yields CDR1 SGHDT and CDR2 YYEEEE. V lost 4 bases to trimming and J lost 3 bases, with 8 bases between them. CDR3 region: CASSDGNYNEQFF. The CDR3 DNA reads as TGTGCCAGCAGCGACGGGAACTACAATGAGCAGTTCTTC.

The gene calls are TRBV4-1 and TRBJ2-7; 8 bases line up with TRBD2. The CDR3 consists of 17 residues. Germline CDR1 reads MGHRA; CDR2 reads YSYEKL. Trimming cost V 2 bases and J 4 bases; bases outside gene matches: 13. CDR3 sequence (DNA): TGCGCCAGCAGCCAAACTTATGGAAGTAGCGGGATGTACGAGCAGTACTTC. Its protein is CASSQTYGSSGMYEQYF.

The chain uses TRBV6-5 and TRBJ2-2, with D maybe TRBD2 (5 bases). In germline, CDR1 is MNHEY, CDR2 SVGAGI. V dropped 0 bases and J dropped 11 bases, with 16 bases sitting between them. The CDR3 runs to 15 residues. The CDR3 reads CASSYSETSRGELFF. As DNA, the CDR3 is TGTGCCAGCAGTTACTCGGAAACCAGCCGGGGAGAGCTGTTTTTT.

The chain combines TRBV11-2 with TRBJ1-2; TRBD1 matches at 7 bases. V lost 4 bases, J lost 7 bases, and 9 bases stayed unmatched. CDR1 and CDR2 from the germline V gene are SGHAT and FQNNGV. CDR3 length: 14 residues. CDR3 region: CASSYGTATGGYTF. CDR3 nucleotide sequence: TGTGCCAGCAGCTATGGGACAGCTACCGGTGGCTACACCTTC.

The J gene is TRBJ1-5, the V gene TRBV19; D uncertain. The CDR3 length is 15 residues. V lost 5 bases to trimming and J lost 1 base, with 12 bases between them. CDR1 and CDR2 (germline): LNHDA, SQIVND (reference sequence). CDR3 DNA sequence: TGTGCCAGTAGTTCGGAAGGGAGGAGCAATCAGCCCCAGCATTTT. It specifies CASSSEGRSNQPQHF.

The chain combines TRBV28 with TRBJ2-7, with 7 bases aligning to TRBD1. With V trimmed by 3 bases and J by 3 bases, 5 bases remained unmatched. The germline V gene encodes CDR1 MDHEN and CDR2 SYDVKM. The CDR3 runs to 14 residues. This CDR3 is CASSFGDRDYEQYF. For the CDR3, the DNA is TGTGCCAGCAGTTTTGGCGACAGGGACTACGAGCAGTACTTC.

The chain couples TRBV6-6 to TRBJ2-1, with 10 bases lining up with TRBD2. Trimming removed 6 bases from V and 9 bases from J; junction bases left unmatched: 11. The CDR3 sequence is 15 residues long. The germline gives CDR1 MNHNY, CDR2 SVGAGI (reference sequence). CDR3 DNA sequence: TGTGCCAGCAGACCAACTAGCGGGATTTTGGGTGAGCAGTTCTTC. It yields the protein CASRPTSGILGEQFF.